One sample yielded the 15 T cell receptor beta chains listed below, sequenced in a study of CXCR3-negative and CXCR3-positive naive CD8 T cells. Findings and caveats of the study: In CXCR3-positive naive cells, the TRB CDR3s were more hydrophobic than in CXCR3-negative naive cells.

Carrying UMI labels, the TRB cDNA libraries were prepared through 5' RACE. TCRdb reanalyzed the 5' RACE reads and collapses them to one entry per CDR3 protein, without DNA. This table lists over 150,000 distinct CDR3 sequences. These receptors have no identified antigens. Sample: naive CXCR3+ CD8+ T cells from blood. Subset here: CD45RO-CCR7+CD27+CD95- naive CD8+ T cells expressing CXCR3 (TNR3+). The receptor set was obtained from a human donor in good health. Some clones in this sample may be carry-over from other donors' samples.

The chain joins TRBV27 to TRBJ2-3; TCRdb proposes TRBD2, but this gene call is untestable without DNA. CDR1 and CDR2 (germline): MNHEY, SMNVEV (reference sequence). The CDR3 runs to 17 residues. The CDR3 here is CASSETGLAGDTDTQYF.

The chain has TRBV7-8 and TRBJ2-7; TCRdb indicates TRBD1, and absent DNA this call remains unverified. Germline CDR1 reads SGHVS; CDR2 reads FQNEAQ. The CDR3 has 14 residues. The CDR3 region is CASSLGGRFYEQYF.

This sequence joins TRBV7-8 and TRBJ1-1; lacking DNA, the TRBD1 call made by TCRdb goes unchecked. CDR3 size: 14 residues. Germline V gives CDR1 SGHVS, CDR2 FQNEAQ. The CDR3: CASSLVEGDTEAFF.

The V gene is TRBV20-1, the J gene TRBJ2-5; TCRdb calls TRBD1, which cannot be checked without DNA. The germline V gene has CDR1 DFQATT and CDR2 SNEGSKA (reference sequence). This CDR3 has 15 amino acids. The CDR3 spells CSARDWTGYDETQYF.

The rearrangement links TRBV10-2 to TRBJ2-5; checking the TCRdb D call of TRBD1 is not possible without DNA. This CDR3 spans 13 amino acids. In germline, CDR1 is WSHSY, CDR2 SAAADI. The CDR3 sequence: CASSEGGGETQYF.

J is TRBJ2-7 and V is TRBV5-5; TCRdb indicates TRBD1, and absent DNA this call remains unverified. Germline CDR1 SGHKS, CDR2 YYEKEE (reference sequence). This CDR3 has 14 amino acids. The CDR3 reads CASSIGTGNYEQYF.

This chain uses TRBV27 with TRBJ2-1. Germline-derived CDR1 and CDR2 are MNHEY and SMNVEV (reference sequence). There are 14 residues in the CDR3. This CDR3 is CASSLPDSYNEQFF.

The rearrangement joins TRBV5-1 to TRBJ2-1; TCRdb selects TRBD1, and the lack of DNA leaves this call unchecked. The CDR3 spans 16 residues. Germline V gene data show CDR1 as SGHRS and CDR2 as YFSETQ. The CDR3 protein is CASSLGRQGGYNEQFF.

The CDR3 reads CASSQGTAANTGELFF. J is TRBJ2-2 and V is TRBV4-3; TCRdb's assignment of TRBD1 cannot be checked, as there is no DNA. CDR1 and CDR2 (germline): LGHNA, YSLEER. The CDR3 runs 16 residues.

CDR3 residues: CASSLGHDTQYF. The genes are TRBV11-3 and TRBJ2-3. Per the germline V gene, CDR1 is SGHNT and CDR2 is YENEEA. This CDR3 has 12 residues.

V is TRBV27 and J is TRBJ2-7; TCRdb designates TRBD1, a call that cannot be tested without DNA. CDR1 and CDR2 (germline): MNHEY, SMNVEV (reference sequence). This CDR3 has 13 amino acids. CDR3 residues: CASSFRQFYEQYF.

The CDR3: CASERGRSYEQYF. The chain has TRBV2 and TRBJ2-7. Germline lookup yields CDR1 SNHLY and CDR2 FYNNEI. The CDR3 sequence is 13 residues long.

The rearrangement links TRBV29-1 to TRBJ1-4; TCRdb lists TRBD1, though no DNA is available to test this call. This CDR3 region has 14 residues. Germline-derived CDR1 and CDR2 are SQVTM and ANQGSEA. This CDR3 reads CSVIPGQGSEKLFF.

The gene calls are TRBV21-1 and TRBJ1-2; there is no DNA to check the TCRdb D call of TRBD1. TRBV21-1 has pseudogene status. The CDR3 consists of 15 residues. CDR3 sequence: CASSRRTGGENGYTF.

The chain links TRBV13 to TRBJ2-1; TCRdb's D gene call, TRBD2, goes unchecked for lack of DNA. The CDR3 has 14 amino acids. Germline-derived CDR1 and CDR2 are PRHDT and FYEKMQ (reference sequence). This chain's CDR3 is CASSLWGLGNEQFF.